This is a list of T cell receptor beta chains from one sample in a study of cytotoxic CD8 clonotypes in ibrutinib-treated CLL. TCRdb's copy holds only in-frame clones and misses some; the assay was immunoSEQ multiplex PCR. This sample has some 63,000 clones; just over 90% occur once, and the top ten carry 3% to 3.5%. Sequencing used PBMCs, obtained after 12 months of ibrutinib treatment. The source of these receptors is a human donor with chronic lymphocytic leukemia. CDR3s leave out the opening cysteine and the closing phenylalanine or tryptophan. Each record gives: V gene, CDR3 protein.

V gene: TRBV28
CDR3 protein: ASSGLAGEYNEQF

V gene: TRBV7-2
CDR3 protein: ASSFSVNTEAF

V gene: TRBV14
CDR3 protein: ASSQELGGTQF

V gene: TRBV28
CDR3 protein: ASTMGADTEAF

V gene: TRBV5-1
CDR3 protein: ASSPAGAPTFAEAF

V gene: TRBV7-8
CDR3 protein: ASSLVATTGLSGNTIY

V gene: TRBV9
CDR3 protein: ASSVGDGVGNTIY

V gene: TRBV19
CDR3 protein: ASSIGASGQF

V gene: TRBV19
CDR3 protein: ASSTPDLTDTQY

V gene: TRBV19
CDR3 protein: ASLATGTSPYEQF

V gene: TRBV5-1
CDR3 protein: ASSEGQDYYGYT

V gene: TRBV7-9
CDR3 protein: ASSWGGLDWETQY

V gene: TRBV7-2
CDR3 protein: ASSLTGRSSGRAYEQF

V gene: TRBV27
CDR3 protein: ASSEDFQTYNEQF

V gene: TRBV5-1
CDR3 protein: ASSPVTGTRGGTQY

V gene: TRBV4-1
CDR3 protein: ASSQGPGPLYEQY

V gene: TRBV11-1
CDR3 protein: ASTAPTGPAYEQY

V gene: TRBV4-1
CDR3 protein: ASSLWAAGELF

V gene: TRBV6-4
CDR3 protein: ASRRQGDTEAF

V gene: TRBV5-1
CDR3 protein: ASRLAGGYNEQF

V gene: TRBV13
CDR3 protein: ASRSSTGKNTEAF

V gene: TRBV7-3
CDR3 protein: ASSLTRLAGAYNEQF

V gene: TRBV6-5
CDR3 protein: ACGQGLNYGYT

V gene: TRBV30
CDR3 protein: AWSVLAGGGSYEQY

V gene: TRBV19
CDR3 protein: ASSRGPVNTEAF

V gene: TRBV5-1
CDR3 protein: ASSWDGNTGELF

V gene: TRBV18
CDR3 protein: ASPGTGVNTEAF

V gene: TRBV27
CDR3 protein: ASSNRGGENSNQPQH

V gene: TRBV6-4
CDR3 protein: ASSRERGGELF

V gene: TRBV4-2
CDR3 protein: ASSPLDRDTEAF

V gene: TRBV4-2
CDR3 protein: ASSRKGAGSPNQPQH

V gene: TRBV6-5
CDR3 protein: ASSYRFRGSYEQY

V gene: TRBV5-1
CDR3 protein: ASSWGDRDGNTIY

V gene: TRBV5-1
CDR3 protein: ASSPDNEQF

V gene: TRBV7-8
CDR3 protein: ASSLWALQETQY

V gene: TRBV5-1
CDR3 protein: ASSFIDGNTEAF

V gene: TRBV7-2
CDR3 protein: ASSRTSGAQETQY

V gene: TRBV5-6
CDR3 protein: ASSLRGAMNTEAF

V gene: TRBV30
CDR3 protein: AWDRSYEQY

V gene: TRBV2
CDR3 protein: ASRGTASYGYT

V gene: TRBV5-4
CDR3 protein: ASSSGTGSYEQY

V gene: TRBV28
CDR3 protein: ASSLLSSGHYEQY

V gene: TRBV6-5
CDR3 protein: ASSSHRDTPEQY